This T cell receptor (beta chain) is from a study of control samples from healthy donors and cancer patients. There are 14 residues in the CDR3. V shed 8 bases and J shed 1 base, with 14 bases lying between them. CDR1 is SGHRS and CDR2 is YFSETQ in the germline V gene. Assay: immunoSEQ multiplex PCR; the TCRdb copy retains only in-frame clones and omits some. The table includes roughly 95,000 clones, almost 90% detected once. The sample was blood. The chain couples TRBV5-1 to TRBJ2-3; D remains ambiguous. The clonotype comes from a man aged 25-40 years in good health. CDR3 protein: CASQTDRGTDTQYF. In nucleotides, the CDR3 is TGCGCCAGTCAGACTGATAGGGGCACAGATACGCAGTATTTT.